Shown below are 12 T cell receptor beta chains from a single sample sequenced in a study of T cells in women clearing cervical HPV infection. Assay used: immunoSEQ multiplex PCR; TCRdb lists only in-frame clones, some missing. The specimen's table records around 39,000 clones. The sequenced sample was blood buffy coat. These receptors all stem from a woman aged 18 to 75 with a cervical HPV16 infection that either progressed to CIN3+ or cleared (not recorded which).

With respect to this clone: The read halts 3 residues ahead of the CDR3 end, with the missing end drawn from the germline J gene. The chain couples TRBV20-1 to TRBJ1-1, with a tentative D call TRBD1 (6 bases). With 0 bases removed from V and 4 bases from J, the gap between germline ends came to 12 bases. The CDR3 covers 14 residues. In germline, CDR1 is DFQATT, CDR2 SNEGSKA (reference sequence). Incomplete CDR3 DNA: TGCAGTGCTAGAGACTTCAGGGGCACCACTGAA. Amino acid sequence: CSARDFRGTTE. The entire CDR3 sequence reads CSARDFRGTTEAFF.

Details on this clone: The read finishes 3 residues shy of the CDR3 end, and the germline J gene is used to complete it. This chain links TRBV4-2 with TRBJ2-2; a possible D gene is TRBD2 (6 bases). The CDR3 extends over 16 amino acids. Germline CDR1 is LGHNA and CDR2 is YNFKEQ. CDR3 DNA, as far as it was read: TGTGCCAGCAGCCAGGGGAGGTTCCAGGGTAATGAAAAG. Protein: CASSQGRFQGNEK. The full CDR3 is CASSQGRFQGNEKLFF.

A remark on this clone: The sequence runs out 3 residues before the end of the CDR3; the remainder is reconstructed from the germline J gene. V is TRBV19 and J is TRBJ1-4; D gene uncertain. The CDR3 sequence is 14 residues long. Germline V gives CDR1 LNHDA, CDR2 SQIVND (reference sequence). CDR3 in amino acids: CASSPGIPSSPLFF. CDR3 bases read: TGTGCCAGTAGTCCGGGGATCCCCAGTTCACCA.

With respect to this clone: Sequence at one end of the junction differs from germline and may be a read error. The CDR3 end is not reached by the read, which stops 3 residues before it; the germline J gene fills it in. The same CDR3 can be traced to other DNA sequences in this sample. The genes are TRBV5-1 and TRBJ1-3; 7 positions agree with TRBD1. The germline V gene has CDR1 SGHRS and CDR2 YFSETQ. This CDR3 has 15 amino acids. CDR3 amino acids: CASSLGDSSGNTIYF. The covered CDR3 bases are TGCGCCAGCAGCTTGGGGGACAGCTCTGGAAACACG.

Remarks on this clone: The sequenced fragment ends 3 residues before the CDR3 boundary, so the rest is inferred from the germline J gene. The chain carries TRBV6-1 and TRBJ1-2, with a possible D match to TRBD1 (6 bases). This CDR3 contains 13 residues. Germline V gives CDR1 MNHNS, CDR2 SASEGT. The covered CDR3 bases are TGTGCCAGCAGTGAAAACAGGGTAGGAGGC. Its protein product is CASSENRVGG. The whole CDR3 protein reads CASSENRVGGYTF.

Concerning this clone itself: The DNA ends 3 residues before the CDR3 does, and the rest of the CDR3 is filled in from the germline J gene. The rearrangement links TRBV7-9 to TRBJ1-2, with 8 bases lining up with TRBD1. The ends lost 4 bases at V and 5 bases at J; junction bases unmatched: 9. Germline loops: CDR1 SEHNR, CDR2 FQNEAQ (reference sequence). The CDR3 has 15 amino acids. CDR3 protein: CASSSADRAGYGYTF. The covered CDR3 bases are TGTGCCAGCAGCTCCGCGGACAGGGCGGGTTATGGC.

Regarding this clone: The CDR3 goes on 3 residues after the read ends, and that part is filled in from the germline J gene. The genes are TRBV5-1 and TRBJ2-3, with D possibly TRBD1 on 6 matching bases. The CDR3 sequence is 14 residues long. Germline CDR1 and CDR2: SGHRS and YFSETQ. Trimming cost V 2 bases and J 3 bases, with 10 bases left between them. The covered CDR3 bases are TGCGCCAGCAGCTTTTTTGGACAGACAGATACG. It encodes CASSFFGQTDT. The entire CDR3 reads CASSFFGQTDTQYF.

Points on this clone: Coverage ceases 3 residues before the CDR3 finishes, and the germline J gene fills in the end. The rearrangement joins TRBV6-2 or TRBV6-3 to TRBJ1-2, with 7 nucleotides matching TRBD1. Trimming took 4 bases from V and 2 from J; bases not matched to a gene: 4. The CDR3 has 14 residues. Germline loops: CDR1 MNHEY, CDR2 SVGEGT. The sequenced part of the CDR3 DNA is TGTGCCAGCAGTTCAACAGGGGTAAACTATGGC. Amino acids: CASSSTGVNYG. The complete CDR3 sequence is CASSSTGVNYGYTF.

Worth noting for this clone: The CDR3 goes on 3 residues after the read ends, and that part is filled in from the germline J gene. This rearrangement joins TRBV7-3 to TRBJ1-1, with D possibly being TRBD1 (5 bases). Trimming cost V 4 bases and J 7 bases, with 13 bases left between them. This CDR3 region has 13 residues. Germline CDR1 and CDR2: SGHTA and FQGTGA. CDR3 bases read: TGTGCCAGCAGCTGGACCCAGGGCAATGAA. Translated: CASSWTQGNE. The whole CDR3 sequence is CASSWTQGNEAFF.

With respect to this clone: From the germline J gene comes the end of the CDR3, since the read stops 3 residues before it. This chain joins TRBV19 and TRBJ2-3; D is perhaps TRBD1 or TRBD2 (6 bases each). V dropped 6 bases and J dropped 3 bases, with 16 bases sitting between them. CDR3 length: 15 residues. From germline, CDR1 is LNHDA and CDR2 SQIVND (reference sequence). The DNA read from the CDR3 is TGTGCCAGTAGCCCAAGGCAGGGGAGGACAGATACG. Its protein is CASSPRQGRTDT. From start to end, the CDR3 is CASSPRQGRTDTQYF.

Of note for this clone: Sequencing ends 3 residues short of the CDR3 end; the germline J gene provides the rest. The genes are TRBV19 and TRBJ1-2, with D tentatively TRBD1 (6 bases). Trimming took 5 bases from V and 3 from J, leaving 16 bases between them. There are 15 residues in the CDR3. Germline CDR1 is LNHDA and CDR2 is SQIVND (reference sequence). The CDR3 here is CASSETGSGYYGYTF. The covered CDR3 bases are TGTGCCAGTAGTGAGACAGGTTCTGGATACTATGGC.

Points on this clone: The DNA ends 3 residues before the CDR3 does, and the rest of the CDR3 is filled in from the germline J gene. This chain uses TRBV7-2 with TRBJ2-7; D remains unclear. The CDR3 loop spans 13 amino acids. Trimming took 1 base from V and 0 from J, leaving 4 bases between them. The germline V gene encodes CDR1 SGHTA and CDR2 FQGNSA. The CDR3 bases that were read are TGTGCCAGCAGCTTAGACAGCTCCTACGAG. Translation: CASSLDSSYE. The full CDR3 reads CASSLDSSYEQYF. The full variable domain, its missing parts supplied by reference TRBV7-2 and TRBJ2-7, is GAGVSQSPSNKVTEKGKDVELRCDPISGHTALYWYRQSLGQGLEFLIYFQGNSAPDKSGLPSDRFSAERTGGSVSTLTIQRTQQEDSAVYLCASSLDSSYEQYFGPGTRLTVT.